This T cell receptor beta chain was sequenced in a study of blood T cell repertoires in COVID-19. Across the study: Nucleic acid was either cDNA or gDNA, and it came from T cells, B-cell-depleted T cells, or PBMCs.

This table comes from immunoSEQ multiplex PCR, and its TCRdb copy is limited to in-frame clones, with some not included. Among hundreds of thousands of clones listed, around nine tenths were seen once. Germline assignment: CDR1 SGHTA and CDR2 FQGNSA. This CDR3 has 13 amino acids. Trimming cost V 1 base and J 10 bases; bases outside gene matches: 4. The receptor comes from a woman aged 18-30 years who had recovered from COVID-19. Sequencing was performed on peripheral blood. The J gene is TRBJ1-3, the V gene TRBV7-2; 7 bases match TRBD1. The CDR3 DNA is TGTGCCAGCAGCTTAGGGGACAGATGGACCATATATTTT. As protein: CASSLGDRWTIYF.